The next 32 T cell receptor beta chains were all read from a single sample in a study of T cells after yellow fever vaccination. TCRdb recomputed calls from the 5' RACE reads with MiXCR, one row per CDR3 protein. The sample holds over 120,000 distinct CDR3 sequences, just over 6.5% seen once. Here the sequenced sample was CD4+ T cells sorted from PBMCs, taken 10 days after the yellow fever booster vaccination. These receptors all stem from a man between 25 and 39 years old who received the YFV17D yellow fever vaccine.

This clonotype was detected ten times or more. The gene calls are TRBV20-1 and TRBJ1-3; unclear D gene. V shed 4 bases and J shed 1 base, with 5 bases lying between them. In germline, CDR1 is DFQATT, CDR2 SNEGSKA (reference sequence). The CDR3 is 12 amino acids. Here the CDR3 DNA reads TGCAGTGCTACGGGATCTGGAAACACCATATATTTT. It specifies CSATGSGNTIYF.

In this sample, this clonotype turned up many times. The V gene is TRBV5-1, the J gene TRBJ2-1; no reliable D call. The CDR3 loop spans 12 amino acids. Trimming took off 1 base at V and 10 bases at J, with 9 bases between the two ends. CDR1 is SGHRS and CDR2 is YFSETQ in the germline V gene. DNA of the CDR3: TGCGCCAGCAGCTTGTCCTTCAAGGAGCAGTTCTTC. Its translation is CASSLSFKEQFF.

This clonotype was seen repeatedly, ten times or more. The genes are TRBV5-1 and TRBJ2-7; the D gene could be TRBD1 or TRBD2 (6 bases each). The CDR3 is 14 amino acids. Germline values: CDR1 SGHRS, CDR2 YFSETQ. Between the trimmed V and J ends, which lost 2 bases and 0 bases, there was a span of 9 bases. In DNA, the CDR3 is TGCGCCAGCAGCTTAGGAGGGGGCTCCTACGAGCAGTACTTC. Residues: CASSLGGGSYEQYF.

Details on this clonotype: A read error may be the cause here, since a much bigger clone is one base away. The chain is built from TRBV7-9 and TRBJ2-3, with 7 nucleotides matching TRBD1. Germline loops: CDR1 SEHNR, CDR2 FQNEAQ (reference sequence). The CDR3 spans 15 residues. For the CDR3, the DNA is TGTGTCAGCAGCTTACCCAGACAGGGAGCAGATACGCAGTATTTT. This sequence encodes CVSSLPRQGADTQYF.

This clonotype has only a few counts. The chain uses TRBV20-1 and TRBJ1-2; possible D gene TRBD1, 5 bases. This CDR3 spans 13 amino acids. With 3 bases removed from V and 0 bases from J, the gap between germline ends came to 8 bases. Per germline, CDR1 DFQATT and CDR2 SNEGSKA (reference sequence). In DNA form, the CDR3 reads TGCAGTGCTAGGAGGGGAACTAACTATGGCTACACCTTC. It yields the protein CSARRGTNYGYTF.

This clonotype has at least ten counts. The genes are TRBV5-6 and TRBJ2-2; no clear D gene. CDR1 is SGHDT, CDR2 YYEEEE, per germline. V lost 0 bases and J lost 2, with 5 bases in between. The CDR3 length is 14 residues. CDR3 loop: CASSLGINTGELFF. CDR3 DNA: TGTGCCAGCAGCTTGGGGATTAACACCGGGGAGCTGTTTTTT.

The table lists this clonotype with many counts. This chain connects TRBV6-1 to TRBJ1-1, with 8 nucleotides matching TRBD1. J gave up 2 bases and V 6 bases, and 5 bases lay outside the gene matches. There are 14 residues in the CDR3. Germline V CDR1 and CDR2: MNHNS, SASEGT. The CDR3 region has the DNA TGTGCCAGCAGGGACAGGGCCGCAAACACTGAAGCTTTCTTT. Its protein product is CASRDRAANTEAFF.

The table lists this clonotype with many counts. The V call is TRBV3-1, the J call TRBJ2-5, with a tentative D call TRBD2 (6 bases). The ends were cut back, 4 bases at V and 1 base at J, with 16 bases in the middle. The CDR3 is 16 amino acids. Germline CDR1 and CDR2: LGHDT and YNNKEL (reference sequence). The CDR3 sequence is CASSPLRDSGQETQYF. Written as DNA, the CDR3 is TGTGCCAGCAGCCCCCTGCGGGATAGCGGCCAAGAGACCCAGTACTTC.

This chain links TRBV12-5 with TRBJ2-5; D is possibly TRBD1 (6 bases). The germline V gene encodes CDR1 LGHNT and CDR2 FRNRAP. The CDR3 covers 15 residues. V lost 4 bases, J lost 4 bases, and 16 bases lay in between. CDR3 amino acids: CASGSGDGSPETQYF. The CDR3 region has the DNA TGTGCTAGTGGTTCAGGGGACGGAAGCCCAGAGACCCAGTACTTC.

This clonotype was recorded many times. The chain employs TRBV7-2 and TRBJ1-2; maybe TRBD1 (6 bases). The CDR3 consists of 15 residues. CDR1 and CDR2 (germline): SGHTA, FQGNSA. Trimming pared 3 bases from V and 6 bases from J, leaving 17 bases between. CDR3 residues: CASSLETGRIDGYTF. CDR3 nucleotides: TGTGCCAGCAGCTTGGAGACAGGTAGAATCGATGGCTACACCTTC.

This clonotype was counted between two and nine times. The chain is built from TRBV5-6 and TRBJ1-5, with 9 bases matching TRBD1. Unmatched junction bases numbered 3, after V lost 0 bases and J lost 2 bases. Per the germline V gene, CDR1 is SGHDT and CDR2 is YYEEEE. The CDR3 contains 16 residues. The CDR3 here is CASSLDRGLGNQPQHF. The DNA for the CDR3 is TGTGCCAGCAGCTTGGACAGGGGGCTTGGCAATCAGCCCCAGCATTTT.

This clonotype was recorded a few times. This rearrangement joins TRBV20-1 to TRBJ1-4; D unclear. Trimming removed 3 bases from V and 4 bases from J, with 6 bases in between. Germline CDR1 reads DFQATT; CDR2 reads SNEGSKA (reference sequence). The CDR3 runs to 12 residues. This CDR3 reads CSASEFNEKLFF. The CDR3 DNA reads as TGCAGTGCTAGTGAGTTTAATGAAAAACTGTTTTTT.

A few counts support this clonotype. The chain recombines TRBV27 with TRBJ2-3; 10 bases align to TRBD2. There are 16 residues in the CDR3. Losses at the gene ends were 4 bases for V and 7 bases for J; bases not matched to a gene: 11. Germline assignment: CDR1 MNHEY and CDR2 SMNVEV (reference sequence). CDR3 nucleotide sequence: TGTGCCAGCAGTTCAAGACTAGCGGGCCTTCTGAATACGCAGTATTTT. Its translation is CASSSRLAGLLNTQYF.

This clonotype has ten or more counts. The J gene is TRBJ1-1, the V gene TRBV5-1; possibly TRBD1 for D (5 bases). Trimming stripped 0 bases from V and 1 base from J, with 10 bases between. Looked up from germline, CDR1 is SGHRS and CDR2 is YFSETQ. There are 15 residues in the CDR3. The CDR3 DNA sequence: TGCGCCAGCAGCTTGGGGGACCAAGGGAACACTGAAGCTTTCTTT. Encoded protein: CASSLGDQGNTEAFF.

Many counts were recorded for this clonotype. V usage is TRBV7-2 and J usage is TRBJ2-3; D gene ambiguous. V was shortened by 5 bases and J by 4 bases, with 10 bases between the two germline ends. The V gene's germline CDR1 is SGHTA and CDR2 FQGNSA. The CDR3 loop spans 13 amino acids. CDR3 bases: TGTGCCAGCAGCCGGAGCAAAGCAGATACGCAGTATTTT. This translates into CASSRSKADTQYF.

In this sample, this clonotype turned up many times. The genes are TRBV6-2 or TRBV6-3 and TRBJ2-7, with 7 bases lining up with TRBD1. V shed 6 bases and J 2 bases; nucleotides not matched to a gene: 4. In germline, CDR1 is MNHEY, CDR2 SVGEGT. There are 13 residues in the CDR3. The CDR3, as DNA: TGTGCCAGCAGATCGACAGGGACCTACGAGCAGTACTTC. Its translation: CASRSTGTYEQYF.

Concerning this clonotype: A junction end diverges from the germline sequence, so it may reflect a read error. The genes are TRBV5-6 and TRBJ2-1, with D perhaps matching TRBD2 (7 bases). CDR1 is SGHDT and CDR2 is YYEEEE in the germline V gene. CDR3 length equals 14 residues. The CDR3 here is CAISPGGLANEQFF. The DNA for the CDR3 is TGTGCCATCAGCCCCGGGGGGCTCGCCAATGAGCAGTTCTTC.

This clonotype showed up many times. J is TRBJ2-1 and V is TRBV24-1; D perhaps matches TRBD1 (5 bases). Germline CDR1 KGHDR, CDR2 SFDVKD. This CDR3 contains 11 residues. V was cut by 7 bases and J by 6 bases, with 6 bases left in between. The CDR3 DNA follows: TGTGCCACCAGAGACAGCAATGAGCAGTTCTTC. This sequence encodes CATRDSNEQFF.

At least ten counts were recorded for this clonotype. The genes are TRBV5-1 and TRBJ2-5, with 7 bases lining up with TRBD1. Germline CDR1 and CDR2: SGHRS and YFSETQ. V trimming: 0 bases; J trimming: 5 bases; junction bases outside the gene matches: 4. The CDR3 runs 14 residues. The DNA of the CDR3 is TGCGCCAGCAGCTTGGAGGGGGCGGATGAGACCCAGTACTTC. It specifies CASSLEGADETQYF.

This clonotype has ten or more counts. This chain connects TRBV7-2 to TRBJ2-3; D call uncertain. Trimming shortened V by 0 bases and J by 0 bases, and 4 bases separated the two germline ends. The CDR3 extends over 14 amino acids. CDR1 is SGHTA and CDR2 is FQGNSA in the germline V gene. CDR3 nucleotides: TGTGCCAGCAGCTTAGCGGGTAGCACAGATACGCAGTATTTT. Its translation is CASSLAGSTDTQYF.

This clonotype was seen repeatedly, ten times or more. The J gene is TRBJ2-1, the V gene TRBV7-9; possibly TRBD2 for D (7 bases). CDR3 length: 15 residues. The ends were cut back, 7 bases at V and 7 bases at J, with 20 bases in the middle. Germline CDR1 is SEHNR and CDR2 is FQNEAQ (reference sequence). CDR3: CASMEAGHLWNEQFF. The CDR3 bases are TGTGCCAGCATGGAAGCGGGACACCTTTGGAATGAGCAGTTCTTC.

On this clonotype itself: A clone one base away is much larger, so this may be a read error. The V gene is TRBV6-6, the J gene TRBJ2-3; no definite D call. Germline CDR1 and CDR2: MNHNY and SVGAGI (reference sequence). V lost 8 bases, J lost 2 bases, and 8 bases lay in between. The CDR3 has 12 amino acids. The CDR3 DNA sequence: TGTGCCAGCCCCCGGAACACAGATACGCAGTATTTT. Translating it yields CASPRNTDTQYF.

As for this clonotype: A read error may be the cause here, since a much bigger clone is one base away. The rearrangement links TRBV24-1 to TRBJ2-3, with 13 bases fitting TRBD2. Germline lookup yields CDR1 KGHDR and CDR2 SFDVKD. CDR3 size: 17 residues. The CDR3 coding sequence is TGTCCCACCAGTGAAACCGGACTAGCGGGGGACACAGATACGCAGTATTTT. It specifies CPTSETGLAGDTDTQYF.

This clonotype was observed many times. This chain connects TRBV12-3 or TRBV12-4 to TRBJ2-1; TRBD1 matches 10 bases. V was pared by 3 bases and J by 8 bases, with 4 bases of the junction left unmatched. The CDR3 spans 14 residues. The CDR3 is CASSLGTGVDEQFF. DNA for the CDR3: TGTGCCAGCAGTTTGGGGACAGGGGTGGATGAGCAGTTCTTC.

This clonotype has only a few counts. The chain couples TRBV5-4 to TRBJ2-1, with D perhaps matching TRBD1 or TRBD2 (5 bases each). The CDR3 loop spans 12 amino acids. The ends were cut back, 1 base at V and 9 bases at J, with 8 bases in the middle. The germline CDR1 and CDR2 sequences are SGHNT and YYREEE (reference sequence). CDR3 region: CASSLIGTEQFF. CDR3 in DNA: TGTGCCAGCAGCTTGATAGGGACTGAGCAGTTCTTC.

In its sample, this clonotype was seen many times. The chain has TRBV10-3 and TRBJ2-3; D ambiguous. The CDR3 length is 11 residues. CDR1 is ENHRY, CDR2 SYGVKD, per germline. V was shortened by 10 bases and J by 4 bases, with 9 bases between the two germline ends. This CDR3 reads CATQSADTQYF. For the CDR3, the DNA is TGTGCCACCCAGAGCGCAGATACGCAGTATTTT.

The rearrangement links TRBV7-2 to TRBJ2-3; D remains ambiguous. V dropped 4 bases and J dropped 4 bases, with 9 bases sitting between them. Germline CDR1 is SGHTA and CDR2 is FQGNSA. This CDR3 spans 13 amino acids. The CDR3 nucleotides are TGTGCCAGCAGCTCAACCCCTCCAGATACGCAGTATTTT. The encoded protein is CASSSTPPDTQYF.

This clonotype was seen at least ten times. The chain uses TRBV6-2 or TRBV6-3 and TRBJ2-2; D unclear. V lost 4 bases to trimming and J lost 1 base, with 4 bases between them. The germline V gene encodes CDR1 MNHEY and CDR2 SVGEGT. This CDR3 comprises 13 residues. CDR3 sequence reads: CASSSLNTGELFF. In DNA, the CDR3 is TGTGCCAGCAGTTCACTGAACACCGGGGAGCTGTTTTTT.

The chain employs TRBV5-8 and TRBJ2-3; the match to TRBD2 covers 7 bases. Germline V gene lookup returns CDR1 SGHTS and CDR2 YDEGEE. The CDR3 spans 14 residues. Losses at the gene ends were 7 bases for V and 5 bases for J; bases not matched to a gene: 10. The CDR3 loop is CASGPGTTLDTQYF. CDR3 nucleotides: TGTGCCAGCGGCCCCGGGACTACACTAGATACGCAGTATTTT.

This clonotype was counted many times. The rearrangement uses TRBV15 and TRBJ1-1, with 9 bases aligning to TRBD1. The length of the CDR3 is 14 residues. V was clipped by 1 base and J by 5 bases; unmatched bases: 2. The germline gives CDR1 LNHNV, CDR2 YYDKDF (reference sequence). The CDR3 sequence is CATSRGQGVTEAFF. The CDR3 DNA sequence: TGTGCCACCAGCAGAGGACAGGGGGTGACTGAAGCTTTCTTT.

This clonotype was picked up many times. The chain employs TRBV20-1 and TRBJ2-7; 8 nucleotides match TRBD1. The CDR3 extends over 15 amino acids. The germline V gene encodes CDR1 DFQATT and CDR2 SNEGSKA (reference sequence). Trimming cost V 0 bases and J 2 bases; bases outside gene matches: 6. The CDR3 DNA sequence: TGCAGTGCTAGAGATCAAGGACAGGGAACCTACGAGCAGTACTTC. Protein sequence: CSARDQGQGTYEQYF.

At least ten counts were recorded for this clonotype. The rearrangement links TRBV25-1 to TRBJ2-7; 10 nucleotides align to TRBD1. The germline CDR1 and CDR2 sequences are MGHDK and SYGVNS. With V trimmed by 4 bases and J by 4 bases, 10 bases remained unmatched. The CDR3 runs to 16 residues. The chain's CDR3 is CASSGLSGTGVYEQYF. The CDR3 DNA sequence: TGTGCCAGCAGTGGTCTATCCGGGACAGGGGTATACGAGCAGTACTTC.